Listed here is a single T cell receptor beta chain. The antigen remains undetermined. Some clones are missing from TCRdb's copy, which holds only in-frame ones; the method was immunoSEQ multiplex PCR. The data hold fewer than 200,000 clones, with 88% observed a single time. This sample is part of a study of T cell responses to AZD1222 COVID-19 vaccine. Overall study findings and caveats: Repertoires were sampled only after the peak T cell response.

The sequence came from an adult who received the AZD1222 COVID-19 vaccine. The sample was peripheral blood, taken 28 days after the second AZD1222 dose.

CDR3 coding DNA: TGTGCCAGCAGCTTAGCGGGAGGGACTAGCGGGAGGGCTATCGAGCAGTACTTC. Translating it yields CASSLAGGTSGRAIEQYF. The chain is built from TRBV7-2 and TRBJ2-7, with TRBD2 identical over 16 bases. CDR1 and CDR2 from the germline V gene are SGHTA and FQGNSA. The CDR3 is 18 amino acids. The V gene end was trimmed by 0 bases and the J gene end by 6 bases; junction bases not matched to a gene: 8.